This T cell receptor beta chain is from a study of T cell responses to AZD1222 COVID-19 vaccine. Germline V gene sequence: CDR1 SGHNT, CDR2 YYREEE (reference sequence). V lost 3 bases to trimming and J lost 3 bases; unmatched junction nucleotides: 7. The CDR3 is 16 amino acids. TCRdb's table, derived via immunoSEQ multiplex PCR, lists solely in-frame clones and lacks some. The sample shows around 180,000 clones, approximately 90% of them seen only once. Second-dose intervals near 4 or 12 weeks were combined. In the case of this clone: The antigen is undetermined.

Study outcomes and limitations: Vaccine-associated CD4 TCRs ranged over spike, dominating at 160-218 and 743-854. Increases in Spike-specific TCR breadth and depth were seen after two AZD1222 doses. No day 14 peak samples; only post-peak repertoires were characterized.

V is TRBV5-4 and J is TRBJ2-2; 8 bases are shared with TRBD2. Sample: peripheral blood, taken 28 days after the second AZD1222 dose. The TCR sequence derives from an adult who received the AZD1222 COVID-19 vaccine. CDR3 residues: CASSWMTSDDTGELFF. The CDR3 DNA sequence: TGTGCCAGCAGCTGGATGACTAGCGATGACACCGGGGAGCTGTTTTTT.